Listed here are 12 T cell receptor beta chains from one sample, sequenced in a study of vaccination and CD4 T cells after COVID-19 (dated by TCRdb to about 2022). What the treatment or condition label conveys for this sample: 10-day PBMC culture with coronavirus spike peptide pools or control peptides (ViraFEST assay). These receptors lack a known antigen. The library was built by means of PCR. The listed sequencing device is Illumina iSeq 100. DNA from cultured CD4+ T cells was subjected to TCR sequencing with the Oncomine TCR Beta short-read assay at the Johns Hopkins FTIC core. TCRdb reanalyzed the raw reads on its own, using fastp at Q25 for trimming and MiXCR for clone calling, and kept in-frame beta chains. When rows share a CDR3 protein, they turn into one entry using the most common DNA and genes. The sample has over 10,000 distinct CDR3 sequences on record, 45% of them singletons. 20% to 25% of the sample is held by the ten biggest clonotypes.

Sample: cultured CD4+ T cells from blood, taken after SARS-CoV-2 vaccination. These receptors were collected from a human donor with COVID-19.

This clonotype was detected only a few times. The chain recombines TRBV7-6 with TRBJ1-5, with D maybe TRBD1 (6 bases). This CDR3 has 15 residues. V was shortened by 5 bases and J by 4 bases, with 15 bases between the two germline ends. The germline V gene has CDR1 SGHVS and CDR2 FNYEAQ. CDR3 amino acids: CASSPYPDRNQPQHF. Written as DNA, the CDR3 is TGTGCCAGCAGCCCTTACCCGGACAGAAATCAGCCCCAGCATTTT.

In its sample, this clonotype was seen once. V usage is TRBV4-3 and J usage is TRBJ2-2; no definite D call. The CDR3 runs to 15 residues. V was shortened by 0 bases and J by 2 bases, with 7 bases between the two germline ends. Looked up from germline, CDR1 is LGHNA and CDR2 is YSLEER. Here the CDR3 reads CASSQEGSNTGELFF. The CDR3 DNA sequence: TGCGCCAGCAGCCAAGAGGGATCCAACACCGGGGAGCTGTTTTTT.

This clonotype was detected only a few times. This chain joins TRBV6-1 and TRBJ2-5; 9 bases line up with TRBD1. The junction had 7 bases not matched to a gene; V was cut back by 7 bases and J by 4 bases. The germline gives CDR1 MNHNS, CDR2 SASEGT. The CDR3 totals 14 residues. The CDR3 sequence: CASNTQGAGETQYF. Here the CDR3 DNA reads TGTGCCAGCAACACACAGGGGGCCGGAGAGACCCAGTACTTC.

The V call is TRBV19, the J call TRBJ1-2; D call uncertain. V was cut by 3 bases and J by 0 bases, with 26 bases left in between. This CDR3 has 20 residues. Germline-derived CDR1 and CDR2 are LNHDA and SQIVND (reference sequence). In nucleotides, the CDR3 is TGTGCCAGTAGTATGCTCTCAGGAGATACCACGGGGAGAGCTAACTATGGCTACACCTTC. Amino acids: CASSMLSGDTTGRANYGYTF.

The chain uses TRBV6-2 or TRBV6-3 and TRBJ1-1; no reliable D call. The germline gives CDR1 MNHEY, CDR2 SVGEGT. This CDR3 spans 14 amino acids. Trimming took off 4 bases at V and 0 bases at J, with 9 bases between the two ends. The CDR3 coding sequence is TGTGCCAGCAGTTTAGACGGTATGAACACTGAAGCTTTCTTT. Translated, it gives CASSLDGMNTEAFF.

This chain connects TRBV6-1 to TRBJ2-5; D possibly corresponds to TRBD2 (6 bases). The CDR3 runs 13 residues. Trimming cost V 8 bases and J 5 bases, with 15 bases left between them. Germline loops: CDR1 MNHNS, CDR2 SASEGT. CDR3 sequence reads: CASGRGVSETQYF. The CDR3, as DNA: TGTGCCAGCGGGCGGGGAGTTTCGGAGACCCAGTACTTC.

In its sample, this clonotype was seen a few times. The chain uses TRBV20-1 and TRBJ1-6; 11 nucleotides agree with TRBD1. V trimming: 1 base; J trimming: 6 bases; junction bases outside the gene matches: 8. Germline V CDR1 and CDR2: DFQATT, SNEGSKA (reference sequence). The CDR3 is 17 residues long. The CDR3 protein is CSARAGTGGIRNSPLHF. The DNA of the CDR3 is TGCAGTGCTAGAGCTGGGACAGGGGGGATTCGTAATTCACCCCTCCACTTT.

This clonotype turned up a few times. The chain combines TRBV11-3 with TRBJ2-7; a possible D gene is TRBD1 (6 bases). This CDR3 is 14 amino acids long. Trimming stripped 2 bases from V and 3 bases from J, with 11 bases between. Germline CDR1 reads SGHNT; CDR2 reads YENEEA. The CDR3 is CASSLSGTIYEQYF. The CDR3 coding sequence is TGTGCCAGCAGCTTATCCGGGACAATCTACGAGCAGTACTTC.

CDR3 sequence: CASKLQGDYGYTF. Here the CDR3 DNA reads TGTGCCAGCAAGCTACAGGGGGACTATGGCTACACCTTC. The chain has TRBV5-4 and TRBJ1-2; TRBD1 matches at 8 bases. Trimming took 6 bases from V and 3 from J; bases not matched to a gene: 4. The length of the CDR3 is 13 residues. Germline CDR1 is SGHNT and CDR2 is YYREEE (reference sequence).

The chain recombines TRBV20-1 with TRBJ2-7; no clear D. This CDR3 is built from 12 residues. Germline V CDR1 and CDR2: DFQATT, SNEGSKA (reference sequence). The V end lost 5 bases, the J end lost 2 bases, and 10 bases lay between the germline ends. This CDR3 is CSASGLTYEQYF. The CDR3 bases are TGCAGTGCTTCGGGCTTAACCTACGAGCAGTACTTC.

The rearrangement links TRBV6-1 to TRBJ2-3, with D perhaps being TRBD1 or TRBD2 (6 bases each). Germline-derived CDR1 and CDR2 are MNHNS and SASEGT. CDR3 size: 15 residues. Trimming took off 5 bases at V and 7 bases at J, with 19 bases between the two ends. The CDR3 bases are TGTGCCAGCAGTCCCCCCCCTGGGGGGCCAAATACGCAGTATTTT. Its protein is CASSPPPGGPNTQYF.

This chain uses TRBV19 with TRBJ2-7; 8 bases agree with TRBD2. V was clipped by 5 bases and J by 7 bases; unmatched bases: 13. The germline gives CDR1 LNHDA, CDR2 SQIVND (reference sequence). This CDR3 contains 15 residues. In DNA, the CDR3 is TGTGCCAGTAGTCCCCGGGAGGGTACAAGGAAAGAGCAGTACTTC. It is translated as CASSPREGTRKEQYF.